This TCR beta chain is drawn from a study of early T cells in non-severe SARS-CoV-2 infection. At least ten counts were recorded for this clonotype. V lost 4 bases and J lost 2, with 24 bases in between. This CDR3 is built from 19 residues. Attached unique molecular identifiers marked individual cDNA molecules. Using its own MiXCR run on the 5' RACE reads, TCRdb lists one record per CDR3 protein. The sample has about 84,000 distinct CDR3 sequences, about 12% seen once. The sequenced sample was whole blood. V and J are TRBV12-3 or TRBV12-4 and TRBJ1-5, with D possibly matching TRBD1 (5 bases). This TCR was sampled from an adult who was a healthcare worker with PCR-confirmed SARS-CoV-2 infection or an uninfected control (not recorded which). The CDR3 loop reads CASSSTLDSTDLGNQPQHF. CDR3 nucleotide sequence: TGTGCCAGCAGTTCCACCCTAGACAGTACGGATTTGGGCAATCAGCCCCAGCATTTT.